This T cell receptor (beta chain) was documented in a study of cytomegalovirus exposure and HLA in healthy donors. With respect to this clone: The antigen is unknown.

This CDR3 has 15 residues. Germline V CDR1 and CDR2: SGHDT, YYEEEE. V lost 6 bases, J lost 4 bases, and 19 bases lay in between. Researchers ran the PCR with 60 Vbeta and 13 Jbeta primers. Using immunoSEQ multiplex PCR, the repertoire was profiled, and TCRdb retains in-frame clones only, with some absent. In the table there are around 86,000 clones, more than 60% of which are singletons. General study findings and limits: Sequencing depth roughly uniform across donors was assumed in presence/absence analyses. Associated with cytomegalovirus, according to the listing, were around 160 TCR beta chains. Using the classifier, cytomegalovirus status was reportedly diagnosed with high specificity and sensitivity.

The V call is TRBV5-6, the J call TRBJ1-1; D possibly corresponds to TRBD1 (5 bases). Sequencing was carried out using PBMCs. The sequence was obtained from a man between 50 and 59 years old in good health and CMV-seropositive. In nucleotides, the CDR3 is TGTGCCAGCACCTCTTGGGGGGGAGTCGGCACTGAAGCTTTCTTT. Translation: CASTSWGGVGTEAFF.